Presented here are 10 T cell receptor beta chains from one specimen sequenced in a study of blood T cell repertoires in COVID-19. Sequencing used immunoSEQ multiplex PCR; TCRdb keeps in-frame clones, though not all of them. The table lists 84,000 or so clones, around 81% of them singletons. Sequenced sample: peripheral blood. The source is a woman in her sixties or seventies with active or convalescent COVID-19.

This rearrangement joins TRBV6-5 to TRBJ1-1; the match to TRBD1 covers 8 bases. V lost 7 bases to trimming and J lost 3 bases; unmatched junction nucleotides: 7. Germline lookup yields CDR1 MNHEY and CDR2 SVGAGI. This CDR3 is built from 14 residues. CDR3 sequence (DNA): TGTGCCAGCACCCTCACAGGGGGGGACACTGAAGCTTTCTTT. It is translated as CASTLTGGDTEAFF.

V gene TRBV15 combines with J gene TRBJ1-2; the D is unclear. V was clipped by 3 bases and J by 4 bases, with 12 bases between them. Germline CDR1 LNHNV, CDR2 YYDKDF (reference sequence). This CDR3 has 14 amino acids. CDR3 DNA sequence: TGTGCCACCAGCAGGCCCGGGGTTTCCTATGGCTACACCTTC. This sequence encodes CATSRPGVSYGYTF.

V gene TRBV5-1 combines with J gene TRBJ1-2; TRBD1 matches 9 bases. Looked up from germline, CDR1 is SGHRS and CDR2 is YFSETQ. J gave up 4 bases and V 4 bases, and 14 bases lay outside the gene matches. The CDR3 totals 17 residues. The chain's CDR3 is CASSQGQGGGYGYGYTF. In DNA, the CDR3 is TGCGCCAGCAGCCAGGGACAGGGAGGAGGCTATGGCTATGGCTACACCTTC.

CDR3 sequence (DNA): TGTGCCAGCAGCTTAGATCCAGGGCCCTACGAGCAGTACTTC. It yields the protein CASSLDPGPYEQYF. The chain combines TRBV7-2 with TRBJ2-7, with D possibly matching TRBD1 (5 bases). This CDR3 has 14 residues. V was pared by 1 base and J by 2 bases, with 9 bases between. Germline lookup yields CDR1 SGHTA and CDR2 FQGNSA.

The chain couples TRBV4-3 to TRBJ2-2; D perhaps matches TRBD2 (6 bases). Germline V gene data show CDR1 as LGHNA and CDR2 as YSLEER. V lost 2 bases and J 7 bases, leaving 20 bases between the germline ends. This CDR3 has 17 residues. CDR3 amino acids: CASSQLSGPGGDGELFF. The CDR3 DNA follows: TGCGCCAGCAGCCAACTATCGGGCCCGGGCGGGGACGGGGAGCTGTTTTTT.

The CDR3 reads CASSERGQGETQYF. The CDR3 bases are TGTGCCAGCAGTGAAAGGGGACAGGGAGAGACCCAGTACTTC. V and J are TRBV6-1 and TRBJ2-5; 9 nucleotides match TRBD1. CDR1 and CDR2 (germline): MNHNS, SASEGT. The ends lost 2 bases at V and 4 bases at J; junction bases unmatched: 2. The length of the CDR3 is 14 residues.

V and J are TRBV5-4 and TRBJ1-2; D call uncertain. CDR1 and CDR2 (germline): SGHNT, YYREEE (reference sequence). The CDR3 is 13 amino acids. V dropped 0 bases and J dropped 5 bases, with 8 bases sitting between them. The CDR3 DNA follows: TGTGCCAGCAGCTTGGATGGGGAGTATGGCTACACCTTC. Protein sequence: CASSLDGEYGYTF.

The chain uses TRBV4-3 and TRBJ2-2; tentative D call: TRBD2 (6 bases). The germline gives CDR1 LGHNA, CDR2 YSLEER. Trimming left V 0 bases short and J 5 bases short, with 16 bases between. The CDR3 has 17 residues. The CDR3 reads CASSQDYTTRGTGELFF. The CDR3 DNA is TGCGCCAGCAGCCAAGATTACACCACCCGGGGGACCGGGGAGCTGTTTTTT.

The chain carries TRBV3-1 (or the pseudogene TRBV3-2) and TRBJ2-7, with TRBD1 matching over 12 bases. The CDR3 is 14 residues long. Per the germline V gene, CDR1 is LGHDT and CDR2 is YNNKEL (reference sequence). The trim removed 7 bases at V and 6 bases at J, leaving 7 bases unmatched. The CDR3 is CASKMGTGGGEQYF. The CDR3 nucleotides read TGTGCCAGCAAAATGGGGACAGGGGGCGGCGAGCAGTACTTC.

The chain couples TRBV27 to TRBJ2-1; D unresolved. The V end lost 4 bases, the J end lost 0 bases, and 10 bases lay between the germline ends. This CDR3 is 15 amino acids long. The V gene's germline CDR1 is MNHEY and CDR2 SMNVEV (reference sequence). DNA for the CDR3: TGTGCCAGCAGTTCTAGTTCCCCCTCCTACAATGAGCAGTTCTTC. Translating gives CASSSSSPSYNEQFF.